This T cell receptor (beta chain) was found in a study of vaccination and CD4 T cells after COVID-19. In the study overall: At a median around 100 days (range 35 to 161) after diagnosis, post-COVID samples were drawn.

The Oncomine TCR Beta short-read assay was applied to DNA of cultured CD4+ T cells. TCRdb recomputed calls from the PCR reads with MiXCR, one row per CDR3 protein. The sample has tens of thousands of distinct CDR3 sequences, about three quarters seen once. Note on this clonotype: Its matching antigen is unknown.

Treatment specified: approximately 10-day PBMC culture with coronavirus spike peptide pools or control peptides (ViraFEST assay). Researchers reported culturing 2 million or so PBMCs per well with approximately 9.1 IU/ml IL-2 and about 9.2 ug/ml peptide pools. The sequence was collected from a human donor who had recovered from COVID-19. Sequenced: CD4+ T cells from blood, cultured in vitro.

CDR3 sequence: CASSGLAGGYEQYF. The CDR3 DNA reads as TGTGCCAGCTCAGGACTAGCGGGAGGCTACGAGCAGTACTTC. The V and J genes are TRBV2 and TRBJ2-7, with 14 bases identical to TRBD2. CDR1 and CDR2 from the germline V gene are SNHLY and FYNNEI. With V trimmed by 8 bases and J by 3 bases, 3 bases remained unmatched. This CDR3 region has 14 residues. Filled out from reference TRBV2 and TRBJ2-7, the complete variable domain reads EPEVTQTPSHQVTQMGQEVILRCVPISNHLYFYWYRQILGQKVEFLVSFYNNEISEKSEIFDDQFSVERPDGSNFTLKIRSTKLEDSAMYFCASSGLAGGYEQYFGPGTRLTVT.